This T cell receptor beta chain was sequenced for a study of early T cells in non-severe SARS-CoV-2 infection. TCRdb recomputed calls from the 5' RACE reads with MiXCR, one row per CDR3 protein. The data show over 85,000 distinct CDR3 sequences, about 12% seen once. The germline CDR1 and CDR2 sequences are SGHTS and YDEGEE. There are 14 residues in the CDR3. V dropped 1 base and J dropped 5 bases, with 11 bases sitting between them. The chain uses TRBV5-8 and TRBJ2-3, with a weak D call TRBD1 (5 bases). Sequenced sample: whole blood. This clonotype originated in an adult who was a healthcare worker with PCR-confirmed SARS-CoV-2 infection or an uninfected control (not recorded which). The CDR3 spells CASSLSPREDTQYF. The CDR3 DNA sequence: TGTGCCAGCAGCTTGTCACCCAGGGAAGATACGCAGTATTTT. Full variable domain (outside the CDR3, taken from reference TRBV5-8 and TRBJ2-3): EAGVTQSPTHLIKTRGQQATLRCSPISGHTSVYWYQQALGLGLQFLLWYDEGEERNRGNFPPRFSGRQFPNYSSELNVNALELEDSALYLCASSLSPREDTQYFGPGTRLTVL.